These 22 T cell receptor beta chains originate from one sample sequenced in a study of early stage breast cancer tumors. The repertoire was sequenced with immunoSEQ multiplex PCR; TCRdb's copy has only in-frame clones and lacks some. Of tens of thousands of clones in the sample, roughly 73% were seen once. Sequenced: blood. The receptor set was obtained from a person aged 40 to 49 with breast cancer.

V is TRBV5-4 and J is TRBJ2-7; perhaps TRBD2 as D (5 bases). The V end was cut by 6 bases, the J end by 5 bases, with 18 bases between. Germline lookup yields CDR1 SGHNT and CDR2 YYREEE (reference sequence). CDR3 length: 14 amino acids. The CDR3 sequence: CASTEGSEGDEQYF. The CDR3 DNA follows: TGTGCCAGCACCGAAGGTAGCGAAGGCGACGAGCAGTACTTC.

The V and J genes are TRBV10-3 and TRBJ2-5; D is possibly TRBD2 (5 bases). Trimming pared 10 bases from V and 9 bases from J, leaving 15 bases between. This CDR3 contains 11 residues. Germline V gene sequence: CDR1 ENHRY, CDR2 SYGVKD. The CDR3 nucleotides read TGTGCCACCTTTGAGGAGGAGGCCCAGTACTTC. It translates to CATFEEEAQYF.

The gene calls are TRBV11-3 and TRBJ1-2; 9 bases are a match to TRBD1. The CDR3 extends over 14 amino acids. V shed 3 bases and J 7 bases; nucleotides not matched to a gene: 6. From germline, CDR1 is SGHNT and CDR2 YENEEA. This CDR3 is CASSFSQGAGGYTF. CDR3 DNA sequence: TGTGCCAGCAGCTTTTCACAGGGGGCTGGTGGCTACACCTTC.

The rearrangement joins TRBV2 to TRBJ2-1; D uncertain. V lost 8 bases to trimming and J lost 0 bases, with 17 bases between them. The CDR3 is 16 residues long. Germline lookup yields CDR1 SNHLY and CDR2 FYNNEI. The CDR3 DNA reads TGTGCCAGCCGGTCGATGGGCGCGAGCTCCTACAATGAGCAGTTCTTC. Encoded protein: CASRSMGASSYNEQFF.

The chain combines TRBV7-6 with TRBJ2-3; the match to TRBD2 covers 7 bases. V shed 5 bases, J shed 2 bases, and the junction held 7 bases outside the gene matches. This CDR3 has 15 residues. CDR1 is SGHVS, CDR2 FNYEAQ, per germline. CDR3: CASSPSRLATDTQYF. The CDR3 region has the DNA TGTGCCAGCAGCCCCTCCCGACTAGCCACAGATACGCAGTATTTT.

The rearrangement joins TRBV6-1 to TRBJ1-3, with D uncertain. This CDR3 contains 13 residues. The germline CDR1 and CDR2 sequences are MNHNS and SASEGT. Trimming cost V 11 bases and J 2 bases, with 13 bases left between them. Written as DNA, the CDR3 is TGTGCCGTCAAAGCAGGTGCTGGAAACACCATATATTTT. It is translated as CAVKAGAGNTIYF.

This clone appeared once. The chain employs TRBV6-5 and TRBJ2-3; TRBD2 is a possible D gene (6 bases). CDR3 length: 14 amino acids. In germline, CDR1 is MNHEY, CDR2 SVGAGI. Trimming stripped 5 bases from V and 4 bases from J, with 13 bases between. The CDR3 is CASSPGSAADTQYF. The CDR3, as DNA: TGTGCCAGCAGTCCCGGGAGCGCGGCAGATACGCAGTATTTT.

This clone occurred once. The chain recombines TRBV5-4 with TRBJ2-1, with D hard to call. V was cut by 4 bases and J by 7 bases, with 6 bases left in between. The CDR3 extends over 11 amino acids. Germline CDR1 reads SGHNT; CDR2 reads YYREEE (reference sequence). CDR3 in amino acids: CASSGRNEQFF. For the CDR3, the DNA is TGTGCCAGCAGCGGTAGGAATGAGCAGTTCTTC.

The chain is built from TRBV10-2 and TRBJ2-3; D uncertain. Germline V CDR1 and CDR2: WSHSY, SAAADI. The CDR3 runs to 15 residues. V shed 3 bases and J shed 0 bases, with 10 bases lying between them. The CDR3: CASSEGPTSTDTQYF. CDR3 nucleotides: TGCGCCAGCAGTGAAGGTCCAACTAGCACAGATACGCAGTATTTT.

The chain recombines TRBV10-1 with TRBJ2-3, with D unclear. The CDR3 contains 12 residues. CDR1 is WNHNN, CDR2 SYGVQD, per germline (reference sequence). Deletions cut 2 bases from V and 7 bases from J, with 7 bases between. This chain's CDR3 is CASSENMNTQYF. The CDR3 DNA is TGCGCCAGCAGTGAGAATATGAATACGCAGTATTTT.

The sample holds a few counts of this clone. V usage is TRBV19 and J usage is TRBJ1-1; no clear D gene. Trimming took 4 bases from V and 1 from J, leaving 7 bases between them. The length of the CDR3 is 13 residues. In germline, CDR1 is LNHDA, CDR2 SQIVND (reference sequence). The CDR3 bases are TGTGCCAGTAGTAAACAGACGAACACTGAAGCTTTCTTT. It codes for CASSKQTNTEAFF.

The chain recombines TRBV14 with TRBJ2-7; 7 bases map to TRBD1. Germline trimming cut 7 bases from V and 2 bases from J; bases unmatched to any gene: 8. Germline V lookup: CDR1 SGHDN, CDR2 FVKESK. The CDR3 contains 14 residues. CDR3: CASTSGQPPYEQYF. CDR3 bases: TGTGCCAGCACCTCGGGACAGCCTCCCTACGAGCAGTACTTC.

This clone was seen only once. The chain carries TRBV30 and TRBJ1-5, with 8 bases matching TRBD1. The V segment lost 0 bases and the J segment 1 base; nucleotides outside the gene matches: 8. CDR1 GTSNPN and CDR2 SVGIG come from the germline V gene (reference sequence). The CDR3 consists of 17 residues. The CDR3 here is CAWSVSRQGLSNQPQHF. CDR3 bases: TGTGCCTGGAGTGTATCCCGACAGGGGCTGAGCAATCAGCCCCAGCATTTT.

The chain recombines TRBV19 with TRBJ2-7, with 9 bases identical to TRBD2. The CDR3 has 15 amino acids. The germline V gene encodes CDR1 LNHDA and CDR2 SQIVND (reference sequence). After removal of 4 bases from V and 3 bases from J, the junction contained 7 bases not matched to a gene. CDR3 coding DNA: TGTGCCAGTAGTAGTAGCGGGAGCGGGGGCTACGAGCAGTACTTC. Amino acid sequence: CASSSSGSGGYEQYF.

The CDR3 DNA follows: TGTGCCAGCAGCCCAAAGGGACACCGCCAAGAGACCCAGTACTTC. Its translation is CASSPKGHRQETQYF. The rearrangement joins TRBV7-6 to TRBJ2-5; possibly TRBD1 for D (6 bases). This CDR3 contains 15 residues. V dropped 5 bases and J dropped 1 base, with 14 bases sitting between them. CDR1 is SGHVS and CDR2 is FNYEAQ in the germline V gene.

The chain recombines TRBV4-2 with TRBJ1-3; 8 bases are a match to TRBD1. V was clipped by 1 base and J by 4 bases; unmatched bases: 6. The CDR3 has 16 residues. Germline-derived CDR1 and CDR2 are LGHNA and YNFKEQ. CDR3 loop: CASSQGLGTGGNTIYF. In nucleotides, the CDR3 is TGTGCCAGCAGCCAAGGACTAGGGACAGGCGGAAACACCATATATTTT.

Regarding this clone: At the DNA level, this CDR3 is encoded by other sequences in the same sample as well. V usage is TRBV6-5 and J usage is TRBJ2-7, with TRBD1 matching over 11 bases. The CDR3 loop spans 15 amino acids. CDR1 is MNHEY, CDR2 SVGAGI, per germline. V trimming: 6 bases; J trimming: 2 bases; junction bases outside the gene matches: 6. CDR3 amino acids: CASSVPGQGAYEQYF. CDR3 in DNA: TGTGCCAGCAGCGTTCCGGGACAGGGGGCCTACGAGCAGTACTTC.

This sequence joins TRBV5-1 and TRBJ1-2; TRBD1 is a possible D gene (5 bases). V gave up 2 bases and J gave up 4 bases, with 12 bases separating them. Per the germline V gene, CDR1 is SGHRS and CDR2 is YFSETQ. CDR3 length equals 14 residues. CDR3 nucleotide sequence: TGCGCCAGCAGCTTCGACAGATTCACCTATGGCTACACCTTC. This gives the protein CASSFDRFTYGYTF.

This chain connects TRBV2 to TRBJ2-7; D possibly uses TRBD1 or TRBD2 (5 bases each). The CDR3 loop spans 14 amino acids. V was shortened by 6 bases and J by 2 bases, with 14 bases between the two germline ends. The germline CDR1 and CDR2 sequences are SNHLY and FYNNEI. The CDR3 sequence: CASRRDRATYEQYF. The CDR3 coding sequence is TGTGCCAGCAGGAGGGACCGCGCCACCTACGAGCAGTACTTC. The whole variable domain, filled in from reference TRBV2 and TRBJ2-7, reads EPEVTQTPSHQVTQMGQEVILRCVPISNHLYFYWYRQILGQKVEFLVSFYNNEISEKSEIFDDQFSVERPDGSNFTLKIRSTKLEDSAMYFCASRRDRATYEQYFGPGTRLTVT.

The rearrangement links TRBV7-8 to TRBJ1-3, with 9 bases that match TRBD1. V lost 5 bases to trimming and J lost 4 bases; unmatched junction nucleotides: 6. The CDR3 runs 15 residues. CDR1 and CDR2 (germline): SGHVS, FQNEAQ. This CDR3 reads CASSPGQGFGNTIYF. The CDR3 DNA is TGTGCCAGCAGCCCTGGACAGGGGTTCGGAAACACCATATATTTT.

The rearrangement links TRBV9 to TRBJ2-3; TRBD2 matches 11 bases. This CDR3 spans 19 amino acids. Germline CDR1 and CDR2: SGDLS and YYNGEE. V was pared by 3 bases and J by 0 bases, with 12 bases of the junction left unmatched. The CDR3: CASSGRQGRTSGSTDTQYF. The CDR3 DNA reads TGTGCCAGCAGCGGAAGACAGGGGAGGACTAGCGGGAGCACAGATACGCAGTATTTT.

The chain carries TRBV2 and TRBJ2-5, with 11 positions matching TRBD2. Looked up from germline, CDR1 is SNHLY and CDR2 is FYNNEI. The V and J ends lost 7 bases and 2 bases, in that order; junction bases with no gene match: 3. This CDR3 region has 14 residues. CDR3 amino acids: CASTGLAGQETQYF. CDR3 in DNA: TGTGCCAGCACAGGACTAGCGGGTCAAGAGACCCAGTACTTC.